This is a list of T cell receptor beta chains from one sample in a study of shared clonotypes between healthy human individuals. TCRdb keeps only in-frame clones here, not all; method: immunoSEQ multiplex PCR. The sample shows fewer than 650,000 clones, 76% of them seen only once. Sequencing was done on a sample of PBMCs. The receptors come from a woman aged 40 to 49 in good health. Some clones in this sample may be carry-over from other donors' samples. Each CDR3 is given with its conserved first and last residue. Each record gives: D gene, clone size, CDR3 length, V gene, J gene, CDR3 DNA, CDR3 protein. The D gene is left open where the match is weak. Clone sizes are given selectively: once, few, many, or a class where the clone is expanded.

>.|many|14|TRBV7-7|TRBJ2-2
TGTGCTAACCCAGGACGGGGGAACACCGGGGAGCTGTTTTTT
CANPGRGNTGELFF
>.|.|13|TRBV6-6|TRBJ2-5
TGTGCCAGCAGTTACATCATTGGAGAGACCCAGTACTTC
CASSYIIGETQYF
>TRBD1|.|14|TRBV18|TRBJ1-1
TGTGCCAGCTCACCGGGACAGTCGAACACTGAAGCTTTCTTT
CASSPGQSNTEAFF
>.|.|13|TRBV29-1|TRBJ2-2
TGCAGCGTTGACATGACAGGCACCGGGGAGCTGTTTTTT
CSVDMTGTGELFF
>TRBD2|.|15|TRBV2|TRBJ2-7
TGTGCCAGCAGTGGAGGGACTAGCGGGAGACACGAGCAGTACTTC
CASSGGTSGRHEQYF
>TRBD2|.|14|TRBV2|TRBJ2-1
TGTGCCAGCAGTGATACGGGACTAGTGGTTGAGCAGTTCTTC
CASSDTGLVVEQFF
>.|.|12|TRBV27|TRBJ1-6
TGTGCCAGCAGTTTTCGGGATTCACCCCTCCACTTT
CASSFRDSPLHF
>.|.|13|TRBV7-3|TRBJ2-2
TGTGCCAGCAGCTTAAGATTCACCGGGGAGCTGTTTTTT
CASSLRFTGELFF
>.|.|14|TRBV28|TRBJ1-5
TGTGCCAGTAGTTTAGCAGCACGCAATCAGCCCCAGCATTTT
CASSLAARNQPQHF
>TRBD2|.|16|TRBV18|TRBJ2-1
TGTGCCAGCTCACCCGGGACTAGCGGGGACGACAATGAGCAGTTCTTC
CASSPGTSGDDNEQFF
>.|few|15|TRBV5-5|TRBJ1-4
TGTGCCAGCAGCCTGTACAGGGCGACTAATGAAAAACTGTTTTTT
CASSLYRATNEKLFF
>.|.|15|TRBV6-5|TRBJ2-7
TGTGCCAGCAGTCCCCGTAGGGGACTTACCGCGCAGCAGTACTTC
CASSPRRGLTAQQYF
>.|once|16|TRBV13|TRBJ1-1
TGTGCCAGCAGCGAGGGGCGGGGCAGCCAACCCACTGAAGCTTTCTTT
CASSEGRGSQPTEAFF
>TRBD2|.|15|TRBV5-1|TRBJ2-1
TGCGCCAGCAGCTTGGACCTAGCGGGAGTCAATGAGCAGTTCTTC
CASSLDLAGVNEQFF
>.|.|13|TRBV28|TRBJ1-4
TGTGCCAGCGCAACGGGGGGGAGTGAAAAACTGTTTTTT
CASATGGSEKLFF
>.|.|16|TRBV28|TRBJ1-4
TGTGCCAGCAGTCCCCAGGATCCTGCAACTAATGAAAAACTGTTTTTT
CASSPQDPATNEKLFF